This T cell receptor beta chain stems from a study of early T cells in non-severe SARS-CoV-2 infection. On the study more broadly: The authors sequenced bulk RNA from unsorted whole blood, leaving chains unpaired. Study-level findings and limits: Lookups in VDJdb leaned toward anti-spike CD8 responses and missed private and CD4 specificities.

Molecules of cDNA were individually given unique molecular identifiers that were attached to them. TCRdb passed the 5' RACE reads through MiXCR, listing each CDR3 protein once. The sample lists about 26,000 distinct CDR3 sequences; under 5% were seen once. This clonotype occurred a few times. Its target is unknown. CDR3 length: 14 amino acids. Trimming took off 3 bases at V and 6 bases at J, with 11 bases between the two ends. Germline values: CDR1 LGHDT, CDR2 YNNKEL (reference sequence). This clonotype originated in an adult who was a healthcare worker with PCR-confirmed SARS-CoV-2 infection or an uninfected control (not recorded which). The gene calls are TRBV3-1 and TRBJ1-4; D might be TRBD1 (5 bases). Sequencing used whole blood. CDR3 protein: CASSQRQRDEKLFF. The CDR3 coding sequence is TGTGCCAGCAGCCAGAGACAGCGGGATGAAAAACTGTTTTTT. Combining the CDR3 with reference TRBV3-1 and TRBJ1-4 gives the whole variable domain DTAVSQTPKYLVTQMGNDKSIKCEQNLGHDTMYWYKQDSKKFLKIMFSYNNKELIINETVPNRFSPKSPDKAHLNLHINSLELGDSAVYFCASSQRQRDEKLFFGSGTQLSVL.